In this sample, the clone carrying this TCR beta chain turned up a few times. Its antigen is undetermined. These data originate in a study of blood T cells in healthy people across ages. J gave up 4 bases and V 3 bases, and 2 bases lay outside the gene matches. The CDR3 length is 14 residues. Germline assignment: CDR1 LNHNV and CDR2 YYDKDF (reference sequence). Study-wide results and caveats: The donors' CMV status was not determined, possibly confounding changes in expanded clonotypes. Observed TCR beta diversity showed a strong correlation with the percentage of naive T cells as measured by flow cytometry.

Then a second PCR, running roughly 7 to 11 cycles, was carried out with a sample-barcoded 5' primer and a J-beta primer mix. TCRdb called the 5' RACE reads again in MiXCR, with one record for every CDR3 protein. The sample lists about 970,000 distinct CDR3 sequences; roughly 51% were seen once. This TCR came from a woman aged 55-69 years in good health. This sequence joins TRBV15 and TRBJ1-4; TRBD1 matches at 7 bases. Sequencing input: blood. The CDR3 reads CATSSRQGNEKLFF. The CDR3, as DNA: TGTGCCACCAGCAGCAGACAGGGTAATGAAAAACTGTTTTTT.